Each of the 4 T cell receptor beta chains below was sequenced from the same sample in a study of blood T cell repertoires in COVID-19. Assay: immunoSEQ multiplex PCR; the TCRdb copy retains only in-frame clones and omits some. The sample records approximately 470,000 clones, around 90% being singletons. The sample comprised PBMCs or T cells enriched from blood (not recorded which). The receptors originated from a woman aged 18-29 years who had recovered from COVID-19.

The chain couples TRBV6-1 to TRBJ1-5; a possible D gene is TRBD1 (6 bases). The CDR3 loop spans 14 amino acids. Germline V gene data show CDR1 as MNHNS and CDR2 as SASEGT. With 2 bases removed from V and 14 bases from J, the gap between germline ends came to 19 bases. CDR3 DNA sequence: TGTGCCAGCAGTGAAAGGACAGAGCGAGGGGGTAAGCATTTT. This encodes CASSERTERGGKHF.

The rearrangement joins TRBV7-6 to TRBJ2-2, with 7 bases aligning to TRBD2. The germline V gene has CDR1 SGHVS and CDR2 FNYEAQ. CDR3 length: 18 residues. Germline trimming cut 4 bases from V and 1 base from J; bases unmatched to any gene: 12. As DNA, the CDR3 is TGTGCCAGCAGCTCGCCGAAGCCAAGCGGGGAGAACACCGGGGAGCTGTTTTTT. It codes for CASSSPKPSGENTGELFF.

Here the CDR3 reads CASSLPRQPQHF. The DNA of the CDR3 is TGTGCCAGCAGTCTGCCTAGGCAGCCCCAGCATTTT. The V gene is TRBV12-3 or TRBV12-4, the J gene TRBJ1-5; D is ambiguous. V lost 5 bases and J 7 bases, leaving 9 bases between the germline ends. There are 12 residues in the CDR3.

The chain couples TRBV4-1 to TRBJ2-5, with D maybe TRBD2 (6 bases). Germline V gives CDR1 MGHRA, CDR2 YSYEKL. The germline V and J ends were trimmed by 0 bases and 2 bases, with 10 bases remaining between them. The CDR3 has 15 residues. This chain's CDR3 is CASSQDLGGQETQYF. In DNA, the CDR3 is TGCGCCAGCAGCCAAGATCTTGGGGGGCAAGAGACCCAGTACTTC.